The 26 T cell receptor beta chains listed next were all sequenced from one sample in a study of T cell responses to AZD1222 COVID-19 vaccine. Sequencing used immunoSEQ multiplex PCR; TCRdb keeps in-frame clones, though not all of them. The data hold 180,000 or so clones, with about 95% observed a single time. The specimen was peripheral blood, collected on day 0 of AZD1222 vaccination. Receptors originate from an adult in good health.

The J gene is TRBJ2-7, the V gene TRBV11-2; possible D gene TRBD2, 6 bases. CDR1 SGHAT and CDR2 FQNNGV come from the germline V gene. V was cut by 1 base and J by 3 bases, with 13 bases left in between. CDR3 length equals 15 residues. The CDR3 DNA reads TGTGCCAGCAGCTTAGCCTATGGGACTTACTACGAGCAGTACTTC. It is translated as CASSLAYGTYYEQYF.

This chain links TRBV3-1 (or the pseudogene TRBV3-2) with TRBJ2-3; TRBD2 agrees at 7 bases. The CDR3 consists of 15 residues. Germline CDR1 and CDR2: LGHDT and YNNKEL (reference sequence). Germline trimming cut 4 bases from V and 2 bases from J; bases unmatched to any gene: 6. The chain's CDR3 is CASSLRLASTDTQYF. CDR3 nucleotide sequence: TGTGCCAGCAGCCTTAGACTAGCCTCCACAGATACGCAGTATTTT.

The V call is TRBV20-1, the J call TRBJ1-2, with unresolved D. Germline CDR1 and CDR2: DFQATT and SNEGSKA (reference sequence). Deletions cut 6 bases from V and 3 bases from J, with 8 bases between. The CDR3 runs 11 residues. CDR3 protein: CSARPYYGYTF. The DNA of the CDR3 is TGCAGTGCCAGGCCTTACTATGGCTACACCTTC.

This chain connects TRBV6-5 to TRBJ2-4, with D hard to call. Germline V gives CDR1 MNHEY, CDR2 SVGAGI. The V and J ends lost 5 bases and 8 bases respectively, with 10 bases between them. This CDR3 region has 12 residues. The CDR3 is CASSLPGDIQYF. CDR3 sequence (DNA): TGTGCCAGCAGTCTACCTGGGGACATTCAGTACTTC.

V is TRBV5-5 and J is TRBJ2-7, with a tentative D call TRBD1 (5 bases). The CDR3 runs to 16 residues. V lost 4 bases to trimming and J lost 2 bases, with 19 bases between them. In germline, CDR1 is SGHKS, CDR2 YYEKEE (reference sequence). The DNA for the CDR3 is TGTGCCAGCAGCCCGGCCGGTCAGGGATTAACCTACGAGCAGTACTTC. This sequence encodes CASSPAGQGLTYEQYF.

CDR3 amino acids: CASLYRSSYNSPLHF. The CDR3 nucleotides read TGTGCCAGTTTATACCGGAGCTCCTATAATTCACCCCTCCACTTT. V usage is TRBV19 and J usage is TRBJ1-6, with no clear D. V was pared by 8 bases and J by 0 bases, with 11 bases between. The CDR3 contains 15 residues. CDR1 is LNHDA, CDR2 SQIVND, per germline (reference sequence).

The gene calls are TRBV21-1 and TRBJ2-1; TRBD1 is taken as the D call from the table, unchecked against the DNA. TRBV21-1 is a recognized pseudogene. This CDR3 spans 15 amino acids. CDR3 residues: CASSDRGQRYNEQFF. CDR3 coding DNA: TGTGCCAGCAGCGACAGGGGGCAGCGCTACAATGAGCAGTTCTTC.

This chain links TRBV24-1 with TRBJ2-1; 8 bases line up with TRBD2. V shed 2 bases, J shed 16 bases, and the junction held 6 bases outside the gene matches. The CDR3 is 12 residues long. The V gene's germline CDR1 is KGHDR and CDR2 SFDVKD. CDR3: CATSDYGGRFFF. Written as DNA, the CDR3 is TGTGCCACCAGTGATTATGGCGGGAGGTTTTTCTTC.

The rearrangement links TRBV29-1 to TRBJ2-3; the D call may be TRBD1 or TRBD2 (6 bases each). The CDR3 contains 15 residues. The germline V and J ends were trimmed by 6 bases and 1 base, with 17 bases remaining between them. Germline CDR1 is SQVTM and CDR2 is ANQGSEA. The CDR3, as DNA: TGCAGCGTAGGGGGAGGACTGTTTGGCACAGATACGCAGTATTTT. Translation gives CSVGGGLFGTDTQYF.

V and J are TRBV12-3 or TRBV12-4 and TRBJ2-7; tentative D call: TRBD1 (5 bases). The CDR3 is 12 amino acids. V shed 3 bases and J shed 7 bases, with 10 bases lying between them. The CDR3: CASSLDMREQYF. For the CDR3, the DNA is TGTGCCAGCAGTTTGGACATGCGGGAGCAGTACTTC.

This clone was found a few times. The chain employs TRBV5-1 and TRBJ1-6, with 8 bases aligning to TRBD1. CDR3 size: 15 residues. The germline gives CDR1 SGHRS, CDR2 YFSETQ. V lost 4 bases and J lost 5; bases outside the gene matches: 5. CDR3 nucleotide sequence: TGCGCCAGCAGCCTAAGGACAGGGAATAATTCACCCCTCCACTTT. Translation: CASSLRTGNNSPLHF.

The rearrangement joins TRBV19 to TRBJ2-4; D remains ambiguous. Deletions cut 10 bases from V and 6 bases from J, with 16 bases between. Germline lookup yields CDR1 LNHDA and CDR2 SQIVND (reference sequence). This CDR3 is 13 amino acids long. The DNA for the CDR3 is TGTGCCACCGCGGAGTATTCGGGAAACATTCAGTACTTC. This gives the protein CATAEYSGNIQYF.

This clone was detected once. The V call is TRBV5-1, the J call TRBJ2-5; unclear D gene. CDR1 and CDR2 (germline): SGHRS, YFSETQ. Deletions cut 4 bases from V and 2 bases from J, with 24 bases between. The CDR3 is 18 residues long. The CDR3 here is CASSPDPRGSIFQETQYF. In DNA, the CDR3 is TGCGCCAGCAGCCCGGACCCACGAGGTTCGATTTTTCAAGAGACCCAGTACTTC.

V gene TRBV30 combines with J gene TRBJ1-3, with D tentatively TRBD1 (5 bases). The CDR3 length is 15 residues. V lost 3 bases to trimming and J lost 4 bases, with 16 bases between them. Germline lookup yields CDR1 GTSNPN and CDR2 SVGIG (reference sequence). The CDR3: CAWRPGGAPGNTIYF. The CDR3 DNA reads TGTGCCTGGAGGCCTGGAGGGGCGCCGGGAAACACCATATATTTT.

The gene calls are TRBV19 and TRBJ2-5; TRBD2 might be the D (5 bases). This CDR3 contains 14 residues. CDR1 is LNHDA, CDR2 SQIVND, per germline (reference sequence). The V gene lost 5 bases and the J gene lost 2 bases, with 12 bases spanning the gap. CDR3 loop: CASSPRGRQETQYF. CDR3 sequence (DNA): TGTGCCAGTAGTCCCCGGGGAAGACAAGAGACCCAGTACTTC.

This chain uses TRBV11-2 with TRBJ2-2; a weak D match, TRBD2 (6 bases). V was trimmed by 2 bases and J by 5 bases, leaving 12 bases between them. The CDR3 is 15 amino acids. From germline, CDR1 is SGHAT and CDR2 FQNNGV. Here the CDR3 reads CASSLSGVGTGELFF. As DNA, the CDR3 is TGTGCCAGCAGCTTATCGGGAGTAGGAACCGGGGAGCTGTTTTTT.

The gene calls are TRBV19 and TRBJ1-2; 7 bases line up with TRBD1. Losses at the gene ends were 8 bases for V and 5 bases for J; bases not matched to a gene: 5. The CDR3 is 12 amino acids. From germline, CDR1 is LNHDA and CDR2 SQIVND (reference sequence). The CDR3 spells CASQQGQYGYTF. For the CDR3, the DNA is TGTGCCAGTCAACAGGGGCAATATGGCTACACCTTC.

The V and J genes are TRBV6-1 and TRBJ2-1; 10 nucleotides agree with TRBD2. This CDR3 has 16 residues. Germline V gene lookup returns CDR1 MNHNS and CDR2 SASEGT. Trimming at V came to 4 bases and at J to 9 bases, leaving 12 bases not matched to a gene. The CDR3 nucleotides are TGTGCCAGCAGTGGGGCCCAGCGGGAGGGCGTGCTTGAGCAGTTCTTC. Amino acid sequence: CASSGAQREGVLEQFF.

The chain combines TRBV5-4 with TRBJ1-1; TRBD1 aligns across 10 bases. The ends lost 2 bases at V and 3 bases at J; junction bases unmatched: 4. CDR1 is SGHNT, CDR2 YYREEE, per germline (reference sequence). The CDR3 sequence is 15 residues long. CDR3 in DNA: TGTGCCAGCAGCTTCGGGACAGGGGTTTACACTGAAGCTTTCTTT. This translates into CASSFGTGVYTEAFF. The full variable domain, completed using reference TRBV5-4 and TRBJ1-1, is ETGVTQSPTHLIKTRGQQVTLRCSSQSGHNTVSWYQQALGQGPQFIFQYYREEENGRGNFPPRFSGLQFPNYSSELNVNALELDDSALYLCASSFGTGVYTEAFFGQGTRLTVV.

This CDR3 is CASSRDSPTDTQYF. CDR3 DNA: TGTGCCAGCAGTCGGGACAGCCCCACAGATACGCAGTATTTT. V usage is TRBV2 and J usage is TRBJ2-3; 7 bases align to TRBD1. The CDR3 loop spans 14 amino acids. Germline-derived CDR1 and CDR2 are SNHLY and FYNNEI. The ends lost 5 bases at V and 2 bases at J; junction bases unmatched: 4.

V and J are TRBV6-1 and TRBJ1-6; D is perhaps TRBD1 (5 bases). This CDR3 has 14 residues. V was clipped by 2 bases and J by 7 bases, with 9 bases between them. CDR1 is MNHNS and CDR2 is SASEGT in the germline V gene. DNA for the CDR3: TGTGCCAGCAGTGAATACCGGGGGAATTCACCCCTCCACTTT. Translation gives CASSEYRGNSPLHF.

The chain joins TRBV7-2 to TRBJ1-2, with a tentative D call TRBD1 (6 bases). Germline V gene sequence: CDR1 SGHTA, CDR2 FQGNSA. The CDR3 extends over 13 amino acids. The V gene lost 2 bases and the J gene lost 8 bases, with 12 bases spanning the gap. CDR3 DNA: TGTGCCAGCAGCTTAAGGGACATTAGGGGCTACACCTTC. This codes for CASSLRDIRGYTF.

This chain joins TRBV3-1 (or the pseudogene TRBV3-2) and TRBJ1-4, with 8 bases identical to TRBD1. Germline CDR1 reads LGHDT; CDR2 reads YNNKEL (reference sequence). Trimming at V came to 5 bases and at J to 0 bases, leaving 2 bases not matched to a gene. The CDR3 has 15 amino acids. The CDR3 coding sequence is TGTGCCAGCAGCTTACAGGGGGCAACTAATGAAAAACTGTTTTTT. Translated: CASSLQGATNEKLFF.

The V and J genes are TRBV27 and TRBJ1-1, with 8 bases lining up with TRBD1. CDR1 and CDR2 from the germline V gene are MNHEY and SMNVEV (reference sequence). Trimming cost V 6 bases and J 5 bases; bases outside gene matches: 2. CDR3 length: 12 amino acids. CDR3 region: CASRDRGTEAFF. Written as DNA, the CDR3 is TGTGCCAGCAGAGACAGGGGAACTGAAGCTTTCTTT.

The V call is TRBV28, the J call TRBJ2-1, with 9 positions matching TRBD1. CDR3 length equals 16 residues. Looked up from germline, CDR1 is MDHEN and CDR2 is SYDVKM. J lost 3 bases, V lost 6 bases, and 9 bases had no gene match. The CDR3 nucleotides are TGTGCCAGCAGCCGCTCCGGGACAGGGTACTACAATGAGCAGTTCTTC. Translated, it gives CASSRSGTGYYNEQFF. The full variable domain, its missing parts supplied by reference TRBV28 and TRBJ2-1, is DVKVTQSSRYLVKRTGEKVFLECVQDMDHENMFWYRQDPGLGLRLIYFSYDVKMKEKGDIPEGYSVSREKKERFSLILESASTNQTSMYLCASSRSGTGYYNEQFFGPGTRLTVL.

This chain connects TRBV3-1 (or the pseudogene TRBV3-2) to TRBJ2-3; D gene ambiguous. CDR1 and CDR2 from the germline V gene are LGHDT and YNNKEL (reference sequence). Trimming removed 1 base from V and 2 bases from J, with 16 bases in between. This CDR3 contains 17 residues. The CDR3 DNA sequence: TGTGCCAGCAGCCAAGGAGGAACAGTCTCACACACAGATACGCAGTATTTT. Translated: CASSQGGTVSHTDTQYF.